These T cell receptor beta chains were read from a single sample in a study of human T cells and chemical hapten exposure. In TCRdb, the RACE reads were re-called with MiXCR into one record per CDR3 protein. The sample consists of around 250,000 distinct CDR3 sequences, about 8.1% of them appearing once. The input for sequencing was whole blood, taken in connection with sensitization to the hapten diphenylcyclopropenone (DPC). All receptors derive from a woman aged 40 to 55 with alopecia areata. Some clones in this sample may be carry-over from other donors' samples. Each CDR3 is given with its conserved first and last residue. D genes are given only for firm matches. Expanded clones get a size class; other rows say once, few or many, or leave the size out.

v_call	clone_size	j_call	d_call	cdr3_aa	cdr3_nt
TRBV4-2	few	TRBJ2-7	-	CASSQEGVSEQYF	TGTGCCAGCAGCCAAGAAGGCGTAAGCGAGCAGTACTTC
TRBV29-1	many	TRBJ2-1	-	CSVEGLESSYNEQFF	TGCAGCGTTGAAGGTCTGGAGAGCTCCTACAATGAGCAGTTCTTC
TRBV20-1	-	TRBJ2-7	-	CSAPHLEYEQYF	TGCAGTGCCCCCCACCTCGAATACGAGCAGTACTTC
TRBV24-1	few	TRBJ2-3	-	CATSADATDTQYF	TGTGCCACCAGTGCCGATGCAACAGATACGCAGTATTTT
TRBV27	-	TRBJ2-6	-	CASSYLDGRGANVLTF	TGTGCCAGCAGTTACCTAGACGGACGAGGGGCCAACGTCCTGACTTTC
TRBV20-1	many	TRBJ2-7	-	CSAAGSNSYEQYF	TGCAGTGCCGCGGGGTCCAACTCCTACGAGCAGTACTTC
TRBV6-6	few	TRBJ2-3	-	CASSYSKSPTTDTQYF	TGTGCCAGCAGTTACTCGAAAAGCCCGACCACAGATACGCAGTATTTT
TRBV7-6	many	TRBJ2-5	TRBD1	CASSLQGQGETQYF	TGTGCCAGCAGCTTACAGGGACAGGGTGAGACCCAGTACTTC
TRBV11-2	few	TRBJ2-6	-	CASSLEGLHVLTF	TGTGCCAGCAGCTTAGAAGGGTTGCACGTCCTGACTTTC
TRBV9	many	TRBJ2-1	TRBD2	CASSDMGTSGNEQFF	TGTGCCAGCAGCGATATGGGGACTAGCGGCAATGAGCAGTTCTTC
TRBV9	few	TRBJ1-1	-	CASSPQILSNTEAFF	TGTGCCAGCAGCCCCCAGATCCTTAGTAACACTGAAGCTTTCTTT
TRBV28	many	TRBJ1-2	-	CASSLTGYGYTF	TGTGCCAGCAGTTTGACAGGCTATGGCTACACCTTC
TRBV28	few	TRBJ1-4	-	CASMGINEKLFF	TGTGCCAGCATGGGCATTAATGAAAAACTGTTTTTT
TRBV20-1	few	TRBJ2-1	-	CSASSSGRPRNEQFF	TGCAGTGCTAGTTCAAGCGGGCGCCCCCGTAATGAGCAGTTCTTC
TRBV11-2	few	TRBJ2-3	-	CASSLTRTPIDTQYF	TGTGCCAGCAGCTTGACACGGACACCGATAGATACGCAGTATTTT
TRBV20-1	-	TRBJ2-1	TRBD2	CSARAPGGYNEQFF	TGCAGTGCTAGAGCCCCGGGAGGGTACAATGAGCAGTTCTTC
TRBV4-2	few	TRBJ2-7	TRBD1	CASSQGGTDYEQYF	TGTGCCAGCAGCCAAGGGGGGACAGACTACGAGCAGTACTTC
TRBV6-1	few	TRBJ2-1	TRBD2	CASRLTSGSFNEQFF	TGTGCCAGCAGATTGACTAGCGGGAGTTTCAATGAGCAGTTCTTC
TRBV15	-	TRBJ2-7	-	CATSRRGLRQVYEQYF	TGTGCCACCAGCAGGCGTGGTTTACGACAGGTCTACGAGCAGTACTTC
TRBV5-1	few	TRBJ1-2	-	CASSPERSSDGYTF	TGCGCCAGCAGCCCAGAGAGGTCCTCGGATGGCTACACCTTC
TRBV2	few	TRBJ2-1	TRBD2	CASSEEGPSGSFNEQFF	TGTGCCAGCAGTGAAGAGGGTCCTAGCGGGAGTTTCAATGAGCAGTTCTTC
TRBV28	few	TRBJ2-7	TRBD2	CASSLIAGQQGEQYF	TGTGCCAGCAGTTTAATAGCGGGGCAACAGGGCGAGCAGTACTTC
TRBV28	few	TRBJ2-3	TRBD2	CASRGGGAQYF	TGTGCCAGCAGGGGCGGGGGAGCGCAGTATTTT
TRBV27	-	TRBJ2-2	TRBD2	CASSTRGAGELFF	TGTGCCAGCAGTACTCGGGGGGCCGGGGAGCTGTTTTTT
TRBV6-6	many	TRBJ2-2	-	CASSYTTPSAGELFF	TGTGCCAGCAGTTACACGACCCCATCAGCCGGGGAGCTGTTTTTT
TRBV20-1	few	TRBJ1-6	TRBD1	CRPGQGNSPLHF	TGCAGACCGGGACAGGGGAATTCACCCCTCCACTTT
TRBV5-1	-	TRBJ2-3	-	CASSPGEVTDTQYF	TGCGCCAGCAGCCCTGGGGAGGTGACAGATACGCAGTATTTT
TRBV9	few	TRBJ2-1	TRBD1	CASSAGQGSYNEQFF	TGTGCCAGCAGCGCGGGACAGGGATCCTACAATGAGCAGTTCTTC
TRBV7-6	many	TRBJ1-2	-	CASSELLTLGYGYTF	TGTGCCAGCAGCGAACTCCTGACTCTAGGTTATGGCTACACCTTC
TRBV6-6	few	TRBJ1-1	-	CASTTDTEAFF	TGTGCCAGCACTACAGACACTGAAGCTTTCTTT
TRBV15	few	TRBJ1-5	-	CATSREGSGQPQHF	TGTGCCACCAGCAGAGAGGGGTCCGGCCAGCCCCAGCATTTT
TRBV7-3	-	TRBJ2-1	-	CASSLRSMSGFSYNEQFF	TGTGCCAGCAGCTTAAGATCTATGAGCGGGTTCTCCTACAATGAGCAGTTCTTC
TRBV20-1	-	TRBJ2-5	TRBD2	CSASLPGLGTGTQYF	TGCAGTGCCTCACTCCCGGGACTAGGAACGGGGACCCAGTACTTC
TRBV6-1	few	TRBJ2-2	-	CASSNIGGGELFF	TGTGCCAGCAGTAACATAGGTGGCGGGGAGCTGTTTTTT
TRBV5-1	few	TRBJ2-2	-	CASSLDPRTGELFF	TGCGCCAGCAGCTTGGACCCCAGGACCGGGGAGCTGTTTTTT
TRBV7-9	-	TRBJ1-2	-	CATAGSSYGYTF	TGTGCCACCGCCGGCAGCTCCTATGGCTACACCTTC
TRBV28	-	TRBJ2-7	-	CASSPQGREQYF	TGTGCCAGCAGTCCACAGGGCAGAGAGCAGTACTTC
TRBV12-3/TRBV12-4	-	TRBJ2-5	TRBD2	CASTTSGYQETQYF	TGTGCCAGCACCACTAGCGGGTACCAAGAGACCCAGTACTTC
TRBV28	-	TRBJ1-2	TRBD1	CASVTGDNGYTF	TGTGCCAGCGTGACAGGGGATAATGGCTACACCTTC
TRBV5-1	many	TRBJ2-7	-	CASSLAFQDEQYF	TGCGCCAGCAGCTTGGCCTTCCAGGACGAGCAGTACTTC
TRBV7-9	-	TRBJ1-3	-	CASSPWGAGNTIYF	TGTGCCAGCAGCCCATGGGGGGCTGGAAACACCATATATTTT
TRBV10-3	many	TRBJ1-2	TRBD1	CAISEAGTDYGYTF	TGTGCCATCAGTGAGGCCGGGACAGACTATGGCTACACCTTC
TRBV12-3/TRBV12-4	-	TRBJ1-1	-	CASSLRGRANTEAFF	TGTGCCAGCAGTTTAAGAGGCAGGGCGAACACTGAAGCTTTCTTT
TRBV7-9	many	TRBJ2-6	-	CASSLGRSGANVLTF	TGTGCCAGCAGCTTGGGCCGCTCTGGGGCCAACGTCCTGACTTTC
TRBV15	-	TRBJ2-3	TRBD1	CATREPGQGAADTQYF	TGTGCCACCAGGGAGCCGGGACAGGGGGCCGCAGATACGCAGTATTTT
TRBV6-1	few	TRBJ1-5	-	CASSEATGYQPQHF	TGTGCCAGCAGTGAAGCGACCGGATATCAGCCCCAGCATTTT
TRBV28	-	TRBJ2-1	-	CASSSRISYNEQFF	TGTGCCAGCAGTTCACGGATTTCCTACAATGAGCAGTTCTTC
TRBV20-1	-	TRBJ2-3	-	CSASRLGGPSTDTQYF	TGCAGTGCTAGTAGGTTAGGGGGGCCTAGCACAGATACGCAGTATTTT
TRBV29-1	few	TRBJ1-1	-	CSVVWQVKAFF	TGCAGCGTTGTATGGCAGGTAAAAGCTTTCTTT
TRBV12-3/TRBV12-4	-	TRBJ1-1	TRBD1	CASSLNRGNTEAFF	TGTGCCAGCAGTTTAAACAGGGGGAACACTGAAGCTTTCTTT
TRBV4-1	many	TRBJ2-2	-	CASSQATGPNTGELFF	TGCGCCAGCAGCCAAGCCACAGGACCGAACACCGGGGAGCTGTTTTTT
TRBV28	-	TRBJ2-2	TRBD1	CASSPTGWTGELFF	TGTGCCAGCAGCCCGACAGGGTGGACCGGGGAGCTGTTTTTT
TRBV18	-	TRBJ1-5	TRBD1	CASSPADRGNQPQHF	TGTGCCAGCTCACCAGCTGACAGGGGGAATCAGCCCCAGCATTTT
TRBV28	many	TRBJ1-1	-	CASSLPGYTEAFF	TGTGCCAGCAGTTTACCCGGGTACACTGAAGCTTTCTTT
TRBV5-1	-	TRBJ1-1	-	CASSTGIPDTEAFF	TGCGCCAGCAGCACGGGGATACCGGACACTGAAGCTTTCTTT
TRBV6-2/TRBV6-3	many	TRBJ2-7	TRBD2	CASTGLLAESYEQYF	TGTGCCAGCACCGGACTTCTAGCGGAGTCCTACGAGCAGTACTTC